Listed below are T cell receptor beta chains from one sample, sequenced in a study of control samples from healthy donors and cancer patients. The table came from immunoSEQ multiplex PCR; TCRdb's copy has only in-frame clones and leaves some out. Among 80,000 to 85,000 clones listed, about 88% were seen once. Specimen: blood. Receptors were obtained from a woman between 50 and 59 years old in good health. CDR3s include the opening cysteine and the closing phenylalanine or tryptophan. D genes are given only for firm matches. Not all rows give a size; the values are once, few, many and, for expanded clones, a class.

v_call: TRBV19
j_call: TRBJ1-1
clone_size: .
d_call: .
cdr3_nt: TGTGCCAGTAGATTCGGGCCGGAAGCTTTCTTT
cdr3_aa: CASRFGPEAFF

v_call: TRBV25-1
j_call: TRBJ1-1
clone_size: .
d_call: .
cdr3_nt: TGTGCCAGCAACTTGGATATGAACACTGAAGCTTTCTTT
cdr3_aa: CASNLDMNTEAFF

v_call: TRBV5-5
j_call: TRBJ2-1
clone_size: .
d_call: .
cdr3_nt: TGTGCCAGCAGCTTGAGTGACAACTCATTCAATGAGCAGTTCTTC
cdr3_aa: CASSLSDNSFNEQFF

v_call: TRBV7-2
j_call: TRBJ2-3
clone_size: once
d_call: .
cdr3_nt: TGTGCCAGCAGCCCAGGACAGTTTACAGCAGATACGCAGTATTTT
cdr3_aa: CASSPGQFTADTQYF

v_call: TRBV2
j_call: TRBJ1-3
clone_size: .
d_call: .
cdr3_nt: TGTGCCAGCAGTGGGATCAACCAAATGGGGGCCATATATTTT
cdr3_aa: CASSGINQMGAIYF

v_call: TRBV30
j_call: TRBJ2-3
clone_size: .
d_call: .
cdr3_nt: TGTGCCTGGAAACAGCGTACTCTAGATACGCAGTATTTT
cdr3_aa: CAWKQRTLDTQYF

v_call: TRBV2
j_call: TRBJ1-4
clone_size: .
d_call: .
cdr3_nt: TGTGCCAGTAACAGGTTCCCGCTCACTAATGAAAAACTGTTTTTT
cdr3_aa: CASNRFPLTNEKLFF

v_call: TRBV10-3
j_call: TRBJ1-2
clone_size: .
d_call: .
cdr3_nt: TGTGCCATCAGTGAGTCACAGGGCGGCTATGGCTACACCTTC
cdr3_aa: CAISESQGGYGYTF

v_call: TRBV19
j_call: TRBJ1-3
clone_size: .
d_call: .
cdr3_nt: TGTGCCAGTTCCGTGACAACTTCTGGAAACACCATATATTTT
cdr3_aa: CASSVTTSGNTIYF

v_call: TRBV2
j_call: TRBJ2-5
clone_size: .
d_call: .
cdr3_nt: TGTGCCAGCAGTGATAGTGGGGAAGAGACCCAGTACTTC
cdr3_aa: CASSDSGEETQYF

v_call: TRBV2
j_call: TRBJ1-4
clone_size: few
d_call: .
cdr3_nt: TGTGCCAGCAGTGAAGACCAATGGAGGGCCAAACTGTTTTTT
cdr3_aa: CASSEDQWRAKLFF

v_call: TRBV7-2
j_call: TRBJ1-4
clone_size: .
d_call: .
cdr3_nt: TGTGCCAGCAGTCGGAAGGTGGGGGAAAAACTGTTTTTT
cdr3_aa: CASSRKVGEKLFF

v_call: TRBV12-5
j_call: TRBJ1-1
clone_size: .
d_call: TRBD1
cdr3_nt: TGTGCTAGTGCCCTCAGGGGGGGGACTGAAGCTTTCTTT
cdr3_aa: CASALRGGTEAFF

v_call: TRBV9
j_call: TRBJ2-7
clone_size: once
d_call: .
cdr3_nt: TGTGCCAGCAGCGTATCGGACGGCCGGGCCTACGAGCAGTACTTC
cdr3_aa: CASSVSDGRAYEQYF

v_call: TRBV7-8
j_call: TRBJ2-5
clone_size: .
d_call: .
cdr3_nt: TGTGCCAGCAGCTCCGAGGGTGAACGGGGGACCCAGTACTTC
cdr3_aa: CASSSEGERGTQYF

v_call: TRBV3-1/TRBV3-2
j_call: TRBJ1-2
clone_size: .
d_call: .
cdr3_nt: TGTGCCAGTCAGGACTCCCTTTCGTATGGCTACACCTTC
cdr3_aa: CASQDSLSYGYTF

v_call: TRBV6-5
j_call: TRBJ2-7
clone_size: .
d_call: .
cdr3_nt: TGTGCCAGCATGCGGGGCGGCGGCGTCCGCGAGCAGTACTTC
cdr3_aa: CASMRGGGVREQYF

v_call: TRBV5-1
j_call: TRBJ2-3
clone_size: .
d_call: .
cdr3_nt: TGCGCCAGCAGCCCCGATGGAGACAACAGGGCCGGGGATACGCAGTATTTT
cdr3_aa: CASSPDGDNRAGDTQYF

v_call: TRBV10-1
j_call: TRBJ1-5
clone_size: few
d_call: .
cdr3_nt: TGCGCCAGCAGTGAAGGCAGTCCCAATCAGCCCCAGCATTTT
cdr3_aa: CASSEGSPNQPQHF

v_call: TRBV20-1
j_call: TRBJ1-5
clone_size: .
d_call: .
cdr3_nt: TGCAGTGCTAGTCATTTTACTTCGGTCAATCAGCCCCAGCATTTT
cdr3_aa: CSASHFTSVNQPQHF

v_call: TRBV6-5
j_call: TRBJ2-3
clone_size: once
d_call: .
cdr3_nt: TGTGCCAGCAGTTACTCCACAGTGACCAAGACAGATACGCAGTATTTT
cdr3_aa: CASSYSTVTKTDTQYF

v_call: TRBV12-3/TRBV12-4
j_call: TRBJ1-1
clone_size: once
d_call: .
cdr3_nt: TGTGCCAGCAGCTCACCCCGGAACACTGAAGCTTTCTTT
cdr3_aa: CASSSPRNTEAFF

v_call: TRBV6-5
j_call: TRBJ1-1
clone_size: .
d_call: TRBD1
cdr3_nt: TGTGCCAGCAGGGGGGACAGGCCCAACACTGAAGCTTTCTTT
cdr3_aa: CASRGDRPNTEAFF

v_call: TRBV30
j_call: TRBJ2-1
clone_size: .
d_call: TRBD2
cdr3_nt: TGTGCCCGCTCCTCTGGGACTAGCGGGACGGACAATGAGCAGTTCTTC
cdr3_aa: CARSSGTSGTDNEQFF

v_call: TRBV2
j_call: TRBJ1-2
clone_size: .
d_call: TRBD1
cdr3_nt: TGTGCCAGCAGTGAAGAGGGGGCGGTAACATATGGCTACACCTTC
cdr3_aa: CASSEEGAVTYGYTF

v_call: TRBV28
j_call: TRBJ2-3
clone_size: .
d_call: TRBD2
cdr3_nt: TGTGCCAGCAGCGGGGGGATCGGAGATACGCAGTATTTT
cdr3_aa: CASSGGIGDTQYF

v_call: TRBV4-1
j_call: TRBJ2-1
clone_size: .
d_call: .
cdr3_nt: TGCGCCAGCAGCCCACGGGGGACCTACAATGAGCAGTTCTTC
cdr3_aa: CASSPRGTYNEQFF

v_call: TRBV14
j_call: TRBJ2-3
clone_size: .
d_call: .
cdr3_nt: TGTGCCAGCAGCCATTACCCACGTGGGGGGTGGTCGGCAGATACGCAGTATTTT
cdr3_aa: CASSHYPRGGWSADTQYF

v_call: TRBV12-3/TRBV12-4
j_call: TRBJ2-7
clone_size: .
d_call: .
cdr3_nt: TGTGCCAGCAGTCCTGACACCAACGAGCAGTACTTC
cdr3_aa: CASSPDTNEQYF

v_call: TRBV18
j_call: TRBJ1-4
clone_size: .
d_call: TRBD1
cdr3_nt: TGTGCCAGCTCACAGGGACAGGGAGCTAATGAAAAACTGTTTTTT
cdr3_aa: CASSQGQGANEKLFF

v_call: TRBV5-1
j_call: TRBJ2-3
clone_size: .
d_call: .
cdr3_nt: TGCGCCAGCAGCTTGGATGGGGGGCGCACAGATACGCAGTATTTT
cdr3_aa: CASSLDGGRTDTQYF